This T cell receptor beta chain originates from a study of CD8+ T cells in alopecia areata (dated by TCRdb to about 2018). Background on the whole study: Treated patients were enrolled in an open-label pilot trial of oral tofacitinib, 5 to 10 mg twice daily, for moderate-to-severe alopecia areata. Patients stayed on tofacitinib for 6 to 18 months and then had 6 months of follow-up off drug so that delayed response and recurrence could be assessed. In treated patients, disease severity was measured using the SALT score, which gives the percentage of scalp surface area affected. In both human patients and the C3H/HeJ mouse model, the study applied high-throughput TCRbeta sequencing to look at T cell clonal expansion in alopecia areata. On the human side, TCRbeta sequencing was run on scalp tissue and on sorted CD4+ and CD8+ peripheral blood T cells from healthy controls and from alopecia areata patients with either patchy or totalis/universalis disease. Patients on tofacitinib were biopsied at baseline and after 4 and 24 weeks of treatment, and several of the patients also had a later scalp biopsy. Scalp clonality was compared across normal scalp (n=4), patchy alopecia areata scalp (n=8), and alopecia totalis/universalis scalp (n=8). RNA came from the PAXgene miRNA kit for fixed scalp, the miRNeasy kit for PBMCs, and the RNeasy kit for mouse skin. Amplification of TCRbeta CDR3 regions was done by immunoSEQ multiplex PCR using 35 Vbeta forward primers and 13 Jbeta reverse primers. What the authors observed across the whole study: Unlike mouse skin, which is dominated by gammadelta T cells, normal human skin has resident alphabeta T cells that are also sequenced, and this complicates analysis of the scalp TCR repertoire. Tofacitinib significantly decreased scalp clonality and the number of expanded CD8+ clones among the top 100 scalp clones. Many expanded lesional clones were found to persist in scalp and blood during tofacitinib treatment, and relapse after treatment cessation may be partly explained by this persistence. Because the treated cohort was small and included a single nonresponder, larger studies are needed to assess links between baseline CD8+ expansion and response. Shared TCR sequences between patients were less evident than in mice, which may be partly attributable to HLA diversity in the patient population. Higher clonality and more expanded CD8+ clones were observed in lesional scalp than in normal scalp, particularly in alopecia totalis/universalis, a finding suggestive of antigenic drive.

Read against the paper, the sample's time point label means: around 28 days on oral tofacitinib. The sample's treatment or condition label, in plain terms: oral pan-JAK inhibitor, 5-10 mg twice daily. Peripheral blood and lesional scalp punch biopsies were obtained from patients with alopecia areata. PBMCs were separated by density centrifugation and stained for CD3, CD4 and CD8, after which CD4+ and CD8+ T cells were sorted on a FACSAria. A word on this clone: Its antigen has not been determined. Base qualities are not provided; no much larger clone lies one nucleotide away.

Library preparation used the immunoSEQ multiplex PCR assay. To provide template for TCR sequencing, every sample had RNA extracted and reverse transcribed into cDNA. SuperScript III was used for first-strand cDNA synthesis, primed with a 2:1 mix of oligo-dT and random hexamers. A synthetic immune receptor repertoire was used to assess amplification bias, and residual bias was removed computationally. The published analysis was carried out like this. Raw reads were preprocessed for error removal, and CDR3 was defined according to IMGT conventions as running from the conserved cysteine to phenylalanine. To get clonality, Shannon entropy was normalized by log2 of the number of productive unique TCRs and the result was subtracted from 1. Scalp TCRbeta sequences were cross-referenced with sorted blood CD4 and CD8 repertoires so that the CD4 or CD8 identity of scalp clones could be inferred. The immuneACCESS repertoire file appears here via TCRdb, limited to in-frame rearrangements. These files lack a portion of the clones; in checked studies, under half of the deficit traces to unresolved V genes, and the cause of the others is not known. Clone size and the V and J calls come from that table; the DNA yielded D and trimming. The table for this sample lists about 160,000 clones; around 71% of them were counted only once. The ten largest clones capture around 0.91% of the sample.

The CDR1 and CDR2 encoded by the germline V gene are MDHEN and SYDVKM. There are 11 amino acids in the CDR3, from cysteine to phenylalanine inclusive. The read is trimmed to its CDR3 DNA, 33 bases read in frame from base 1. V is cut by 6 bases and J by 4 bases, and the space between the germline ends is 6 bases. Sequencing was performed on CD4+ T cells sorted from blood, taken at week 4, from a patient treated with tofacitinib. The rearrangement combines TRBV28 with TRBJ1-2; too little of a D gene remains to name it. This TCR was recovered from a human donor with alopecia areata. The CDR3 region: CASSRSYGYTF. The nucleotide sequence is TGTGCCAGCAGCCGGTCCTATGGCTACACCTTC.